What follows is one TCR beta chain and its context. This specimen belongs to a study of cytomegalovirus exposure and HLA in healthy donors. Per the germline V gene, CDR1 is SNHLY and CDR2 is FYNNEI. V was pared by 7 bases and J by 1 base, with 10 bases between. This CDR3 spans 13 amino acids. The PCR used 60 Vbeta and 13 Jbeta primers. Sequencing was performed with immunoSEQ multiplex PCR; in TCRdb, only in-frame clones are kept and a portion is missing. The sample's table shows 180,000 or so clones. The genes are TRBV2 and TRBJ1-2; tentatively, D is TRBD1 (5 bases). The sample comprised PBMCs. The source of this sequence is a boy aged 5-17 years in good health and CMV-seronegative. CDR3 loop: CASIGGSNYGYTF. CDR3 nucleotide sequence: TGTGCCAGCATCGGGGGAAGTAACTATGGCTACACCTTC.